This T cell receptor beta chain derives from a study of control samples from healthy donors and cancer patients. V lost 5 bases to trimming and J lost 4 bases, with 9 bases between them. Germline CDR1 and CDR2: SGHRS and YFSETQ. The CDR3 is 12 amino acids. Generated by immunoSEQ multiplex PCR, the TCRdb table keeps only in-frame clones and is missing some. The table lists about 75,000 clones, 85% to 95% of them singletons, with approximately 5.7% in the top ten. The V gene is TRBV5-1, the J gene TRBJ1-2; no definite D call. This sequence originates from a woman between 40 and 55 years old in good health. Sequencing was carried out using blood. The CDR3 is CASSEDLYGYTF. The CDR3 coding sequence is TGCGCCAGCAGTGAGGACCTCTATGGCTACACCTTC. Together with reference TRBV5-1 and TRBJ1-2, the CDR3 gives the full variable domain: KAGVTQTPRYLIKTRGQQVTLSCSPISGHRSVSWYQQTPGQGLQFLFEYFSETQRNKGNFPGRFSGRQFSNSRSEMNVSTLELGDSALYLCASSEDLYGYTFGSGTRLTVV.